These 20 T cell receptor beta chains originate from one sample sequenced in a study of beta chain features in type 1 diabetes. Reverse transcribing all isolated RNA meant expressed TCRB transcripts were sequenced. Some clones are missing from TCRdb's copy, which holds only in-frame ones; the method was immunoSEQ multiplex PCR. The table shows around 170,000 clones, with 9% to 10% occurring only once. The sample comprised central memory CD4+ T cells from blood. The source of these receptors is a young woman in good health.

This clone has at least ten counts. V and J are TRBV4-1 and TRBJ2-1, with a tentative D call TRBD1 (6 bases). This CDR3 is built from 16 residues. The germline V gene has CDR1 MGHRA and CDR2 YSYEKL. The V gene lost 2 bases and the J gene lost 7 bases, with 18 bases spanning the gap. This chain's CDR3 is CASSQNPSGATNEQFF. CDR3 nucleotides: TGCGCCAGCAGCCAAAATCCGTCAGGGGCCACGAATGAGCAGTTCTTC.

The rearrangement joins TRBV5-1 to TRBJ2-7; 12 bases align to TRBD1. Germline V lookup: CDR1 SGHRS, CDR2 YFSETQ. This CDR3 has 15 amino acids. V trimming: 0 bases; J trimming: 5 bases; junction bases outside the gene matches: 3. The CDR3 DNA is TGCGCCAGCAGCTTGGAGGGACAGGGGGCCCACGAGCAGTACTTC. Its translation is CASSLEGQGAHEQYF.

This clone was found a few times. This chain links TRBV7-9 with TRBJ1-6, with D tentatively TRBD1 (6 bases). Trimming took off 1 base at V and 8 bases at J, with 15 bases between the two ends. CDR1 and CDR2 from the germline V gene are SEHNR and FQNEAQ (reference sequence). This CDR3 contains 16 residues. CDR3 loop: CASSLGDTRRDSPLHF. CDR3 bases: TGTGCCAGCAGCTTAGGGGACACCCGACGGGATTCACCCCTCCACTTT.

The gene calls are TRBV30 and TRBJ1-3; D is unresolved. CDR3 length: 13 amino acids. V was trimmed by 6 bases and J by 0 bases, leaving 9 bases between them. From germline, CDR1 is GTSNPN and CDR2 SVGIG (reference sequence). Here the CDR3 reads CACMPDSGNTIYF. CDR3 bases: TGTGCCTGTATGCCAGACTCTGGAAACACCATATATTTT.

This clone was picked up many times. The same CDR3 also results from other DNA sequences found in this sample. The gene calls are TRBV6-5 and TRBJ2-7; D is possibly TRBD1 (6 bases). Looked up from germline, CDR1 is MNHEY and CDR2 is SVGAGI. Trimming left V 1 base short and J 2 bases short, with 9 bases between. This CDR3 contains 14 residues. In DNA, the CDR3 is TGTGCCAGCAGTTACTTACAGGGCCCCTACGAGCAGTACTTC. Translation gives CASSYLQGPYEQYF.

The chain joins TRBV25-1 to TRBJ2-7; D not certain. CDR1 is MGHDK, CDR2 SYGVNS, per germline. V dropped 1 base and J dropped 6 bases, with 16 bases sitting between them. The CDR3 is made up of 15 amino acids. CDR3 residues: CASSESNSQPLEQYF. The CDR3, as DNA: TGTGCCAGCAGTGAATCAAATAGCCAGCCTCTCGAGCAGTACTTC.

In its sample, this clone was seen a few times. The chain combines TRBV2 with TRBJ1-1; possible D gene TRBD1, 5 bases. Germline CDR1 reads SNHLY; CDR2 reads FYNNEI. V lost 6 bases and J 0 bases, leaving 11 bases between the germline ends. The CDR3 has 14 residues. In DNA form, the CDR3 reads TGTGCCAGCAGCGGGGGGAGTATGAACACTGAAGCTTTCTTT. It yields the protein CASSGGSMNTEAFF.

This clone came up a few times. The gene calls are TRBV2 and TRBJ2-5; TRBD2 matches 10 bases. Germline CDR1 reads SNHLY; CDR2 reads FYNNEI. Germline trimming cut 5 bases from V and 5 bases from J; bases unmatched to any gene: 5. CDR3 size: 14 residues. CDR3 in amino acids: CASSRLAGLETQYF. The CDR3 DNA is TGTGCCAGCAGTCGACTAGCGGGCTTGGAGACCCAGTACTTC. Filled out from reference TRBV2 and TRBJ2-5, the complete variable domain reads EPEVTQTPSHQVTQMGQEVILRCVPISNHLYFYWYRQILGQKVEFLVSFYNNEISEKSEIFDDQFSVERPDGSNFTLKIRSTKLEDSAMYFCASSRLAGLETQYFGPGTRLLVL.

This clone was counted a few times. The V call is TRBV6-5, the J call TRBJ2-7, with D tentatively TRBD1 (6 bases). Germline V gene sequence: CDR1 MNHEY, CDR2 SVGAGI. The V end was cut by 4 bases, the J end by 9 bases, with 13 bases between. The CDR3 loop spans 12 amino acids. CDR3 sequence reads: CASSSQGIGQYF. CDR3 bases: TGTGCCAGCAGTTCCCAGGGGATAGGGCAGTACTTC.

This chain links TRBV6-5 with TRBJ2-1, with D possibly TRBD2 on 5 matching bases. Germline lookup yields CDR1 MNHEY and CDR2 SVGAGI. This CDR3 contains 12 residues. V was trimmed by 0 bases and J by 8 bases, leaving 5 bases between them. CDR3 amino acids: CASSYSEDEQFF. The CDR3 DNA sequence: TGTGCCAGCAGTTACTCGGAGGATGAGCAGTTCTTC.

V and J are TRBV19 and TRBJ2-7; 14 nucleotides align to TRBD2. The CDR3 is 17 amino acids. Germline V gene data show CDR1 as LNHDA and CDR2 as SQIVND (reference sequence). J was trimmed by 6 bases and V by 5 bases; bases with no gene match: 12. The CDR3 reads CASSPDRLAGGPVEQYF. The DNA for the CDR3 is TGTGCCAGTAGTCCCGACCGACTAGCGGGAGGGCCGGTCGAGCAGTACTTC.

This clone showed up many times. The V gene is TRBV7-8, the J gene TRBJ1-2, with 8 bases lining up with TRBD1. V lost 4 bases and J lost 3; bases outside the gene matches: 7. The length of the CDR3 is 15 residues. Germline values: CDR1 SGHVS, CDR2 FQNEAQ. The CDR3 DNA reads as TGTGCCAGCAGCTCTCGGACAGGGAGCGACTATGGCTACACCTTC. Protein sequence: CASSSRTGSDYGYTF. Based on the CDR3 plus reference TRBV7-8 and TRBJ1-2, the full variable domain is GAGVSQSPRYKVAKRGQDVALRCDPISGHVSLFWYQQALGQGPEFLTYFQNEAQLDKSGLPSDRFFAERPEGSVSTLKIQRTQQEDSAVYLCASSSRTGSDYGYTFGSGTRLTVV.

This sequence joins TRBV19 and TRBJ1-1; weak D call: TRBD1 (5 bases). CDR1 and CDR2 (germline): LNHDA, SQIVND (reference sequence). The ends were cut back, 1 base at V and 4 bases at J, with 10 bases in the middle. This CDR3 is built from 14 residues. The CDR3 protein is CASSIGWGLTEAFF. The CDR3 DNA reads TGTGCCAGTAGTATAGGTTGGGGACTCACTGAAGCTTTCTTT.

This rearrangement joins TRBV6-6 to TRBJ2-3; D call uncertain. CDR1 MNHNY and CDR2 SVGAGI come from the germline V gene (reference sequence). The V end was cut by 2 bases, the J end by 0 bases, with 6 bases between. The CDR3 runs to 14 residues. CDR3 amino acids: CASSYSDSTDTQYF. CDR3 nucleotide sequence: TGTGCCAGCAGTTACAGCGACAGCACAGATACGCAGTATTTT.

This chain connects TRBV7-2 to TRBJ2-1, with 11 bases that match TRBD2. The CDR3 consists of 16 residues. J was trimmed by 7 bases and V by 5 bases; bases with no gene match: 10. Germline V lookup: CDR1 SGHTA, CDR2 FQGNSA. CDR3 in DNA: TGTGCCAGCAGCCGCGGGGGAACTAGCGGGGGAAATGAGCAGTTCTTC. It translates to CASSRGGTSGGNEQFF.

The chain links TRBV5-1 to TRBJ2-1; 8 bases line up with TRBD1. Losses at the gene ends were 4 bases for V and 8 bases for J; bases not matched to a gene: 8. The CDR3 sequence is 14 residues long. Germline V CDR1 and CDR2: SGHRS, YFSETQ. CDR3 protein: CASSRGQEHDEQFF. CDR3 nucleotide sequence: TGCGCCAGCAGCAGGGGACAGGAGCATGATGAGCAGTTCTTC.

This clone was recorded a few times. The chain links TRBV7-3 to TRBJ2-4; possibly TRBD2 for D (6 bases). The CDR3 runs to 17 residues. The germline V and J ends were trimmed by 3 bases and 0 bases, with 15 bases remaining between them. Germline lookup yields CDR1 SGHTA and CDR2 FQGTGA. In DNA form, the CDR3 reads TGTGCCAGCAGCTTCCGGCCCCTGGGACTAGCCAAAAACATTCAGTACTTC. Protein sequence: CASSFRPLGLAKNIQYF.

The gene calls are TRBV29-1 and TRBJ1-5; D is unclear. Trimming pared 5 bases from V and 3 bases from J, leaving 11 bases between. The CDR3 covers 13 residues. Germline assignment: CDR1 SQVTM and CDR2 ANQGSEA. The chain's CDR3 is CSVQPGDNQPQHF. DNA for the CDR3: TGCAGCGTTCAACCCGGGGACAATCAGCCCCAGCATTTT.

This clone was seen more than once but under ten times. This chain links TRBV2 with TRBJ2-5, with TRBD1 matching over 8 bases. Germline values: CDR1 SNHLY, CDR2 FYNNEI. The CDR3 sequence is 14 residues long. J lost 5 bases, V lost 6 bases, and 8 bases had no gene match. CDR3 residues: CASRPGQEVETQYF. The CDR3 DNA reads as TGTGCCAGCAGACCGGGACAGGAGGTGGAGACCCAGTACTTC.

The chain is built from TRBV11-2 and TRBJ2-7, with 9 bases that match TRBD2. Unmatched junction bases numbered 10, after V lost 3 bases and J lost 4 bases. The CDR3 runs 16 residues. Per germline, CDR1 SGHAT and CDR2 FQNNGV. CDR3: CASSFSGGAGWYEQYF. The CDR3 bases are TGTGCCAGCAGCTTTAGCGGGGGAGCAGGGTGGTACGAGCAGTACTTC.